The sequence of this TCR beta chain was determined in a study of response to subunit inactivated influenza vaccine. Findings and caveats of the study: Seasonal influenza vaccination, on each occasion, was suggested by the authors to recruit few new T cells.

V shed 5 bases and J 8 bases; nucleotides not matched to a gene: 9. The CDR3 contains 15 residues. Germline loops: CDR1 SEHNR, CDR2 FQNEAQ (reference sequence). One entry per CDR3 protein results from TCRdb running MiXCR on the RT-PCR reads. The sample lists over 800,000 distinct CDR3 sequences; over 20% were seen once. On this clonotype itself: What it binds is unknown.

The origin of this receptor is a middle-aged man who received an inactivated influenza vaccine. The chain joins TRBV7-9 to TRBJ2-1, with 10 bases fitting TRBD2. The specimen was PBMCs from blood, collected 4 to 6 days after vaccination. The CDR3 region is CASSPPSGRAYEQFF. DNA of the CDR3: TGTGCCAGCAGCCCTCCCAGCGGGAGGGCGTATGAGCAGTTCTTC.